This T cell receptor (beta chain) was found in a study of blood T cell repertoires in COVID-19. Across the study: Before being deemed recovered, Cohort 3 donors had two negative PCRs, clearance, or symptom resolution. From T cells, B-cell-depleted T cells, or PBMCs came the material, which was cDNA or gDNA.

Participant reports of clinical history set cohort assignment. Using immunoSEQ multiplex PCR, the repertoire was profiled, and TCRdb retains in-frame clones only, with some absent. This table has 250,000 to 350,000 clones, roughly 91% appearing once. The receptor was isolated from a woman aged 60-75 years in a cohort exposed to, infected with or recovered from COVID-19 (not recorded which). Input material: PBMCs or T cells enriched from blood (not recorded which).

CDR3 DNA: TGTGCCAGCAGGAAACAGGGCCATCAGCCCCAGCATTTT. As protein: CASRKQGHQPQHF. This rearrangement joins TRBV27 to TRBJ1-5, with D maybe TRBD1 (6 bases). V lost 6 bases and J 5 bases, leaving 11 bases between the germline ends. Germline lookup yields CDR1 MNHEY and CDR2 SMNVEV (reference sequence). CDR3 length: 13 amino acids.